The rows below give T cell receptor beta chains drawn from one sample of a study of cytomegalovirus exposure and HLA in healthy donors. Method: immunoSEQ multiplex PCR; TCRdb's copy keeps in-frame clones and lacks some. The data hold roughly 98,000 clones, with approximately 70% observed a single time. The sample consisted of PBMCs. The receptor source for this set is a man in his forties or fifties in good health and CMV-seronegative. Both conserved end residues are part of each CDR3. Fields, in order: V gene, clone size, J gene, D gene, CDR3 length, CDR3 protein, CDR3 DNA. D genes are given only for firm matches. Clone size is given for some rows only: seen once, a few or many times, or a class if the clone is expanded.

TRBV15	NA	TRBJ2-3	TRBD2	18	CATSREIEERGFSDTQYF	TGTGCCACCAGCCGGGAGATCGAAGAGCGGGGTTTTTCAGATACGCAGTATTTT
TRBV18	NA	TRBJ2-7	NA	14	CASSPAAGSYEQYF	TGTGCCAGCTCACCAGCGGCGGGTTCCTACGAGCAGTACTTC
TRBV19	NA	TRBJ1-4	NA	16	CASSRGGLITNEKLFF	TGTGCCAGTAGTAGAGGGGGATTAATAACTAATGAAAAACTGTTTTTT
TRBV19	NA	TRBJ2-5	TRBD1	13	CASRTGDGETQYF	TGTGCCAGTCGGACAGGGGACGGAGAGACCCAGTACTTC
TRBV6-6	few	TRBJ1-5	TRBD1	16	CATRLGDRGGGQPQHF	TGTGCCACCCGCCTGGGGGACAGGGGTGGAGGACAGCCCCAGCATTTT
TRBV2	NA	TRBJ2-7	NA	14	CASSADRSSYEQYF	TGTGCCAGCAGTGCGGACAGATCCTCCTACGAGCAGTACTTC
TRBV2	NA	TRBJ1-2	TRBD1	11	CASKSGTDYTF	TGTGCCAGCAAATCCGGGACAGACTACACCTTC
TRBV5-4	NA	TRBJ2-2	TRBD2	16	CASSLGVAGNTGELFF	TGTGCCAGCAGCTTGGGGGTAGCGGGGAACACCGGGGAGCTGTTTTTT
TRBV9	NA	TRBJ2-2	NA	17	CASSPGRLNAGTGELFF	TGTGCCAGCAGCCCCGGCCGTCTTAACGCAGGAACCGGGGAGCTGTTTTTT
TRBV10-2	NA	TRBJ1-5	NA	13	CASSENVRQPQHF	TGCGCCAGCAGTGAGAATGTTCGTCAGCCCCAGCATTTT
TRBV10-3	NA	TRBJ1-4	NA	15	CAISERAGETEKLFF	TGTGCCATCAGTGAAAGGGCAGGGGAGACTGAAAAACTGTTTTTT
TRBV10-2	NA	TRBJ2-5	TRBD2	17	CASHPSIYLAGVETQYF	TGCGCCAGCCACCCGTCAATCTATCTAGCGGGAGTTGAGACCCAGTACTTC
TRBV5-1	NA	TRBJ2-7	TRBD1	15	CASSLRDRGLHEQYF	TGCGCCAGCAGCCTCCGGGACAGGGGGCTGCACGAGCAGTACTTC
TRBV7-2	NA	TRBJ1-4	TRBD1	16	CASSINQGVRGEKLFF	TGTGCCAGCAGTATTAATCAGGGGGTTCGGGGTGAAAAACTGTTTTTT
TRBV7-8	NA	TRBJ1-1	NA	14	CASSLYPRNTEAFF	TGTGCCAGCAGCTTATATCCGAGGAACACTGAAGCTTTCTTT
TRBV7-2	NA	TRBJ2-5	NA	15	CASSGSGQYQETQYF	TGTGCCAGCAGCGGTAGTGGGCAGTACCAAGAGACCCAGTACTTC
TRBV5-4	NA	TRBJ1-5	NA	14	CASSLQGGNQPQHF	TGTGCCAGCAGCCTACAGGGTGGCAATCAGCCCCAGCATTTT
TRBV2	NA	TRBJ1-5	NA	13	CASSGEWSQPQHF	TGTGCCAGCAGCGGGGAATGGAGTCAGCCCCAGCATTTT
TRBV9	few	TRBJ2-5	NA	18	CASSEARSGGPGKETQYF	TGTGCCAGCAGCGAAGCTAGAAGTGGAGGGCCCGGGAAAGAGACCCAGTACTTC
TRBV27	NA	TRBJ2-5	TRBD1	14	CASSSGTGGETQYF	TGTGCCAGCAGTTCCGGGACAGGGGGAGAGACCCAGTACTTC
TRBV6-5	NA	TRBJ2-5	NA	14	CASSYSASQETQYF	TGTGCCAGCAGTTACTCGGCCTCCCAAGAGACCCAGTACTTC
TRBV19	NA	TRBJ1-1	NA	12	CASSPTWLEAFF	TGTGCCAGTAGTCCCACGTGGCTTGAAGCTTTCTTT
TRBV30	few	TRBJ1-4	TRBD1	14	CAWSRQGANEKLFF	TGTGCCTGGAGCCGACAGGGGGCTAATGAAAAACTGTTTTTT
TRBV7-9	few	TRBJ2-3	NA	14	CASSLLLAADTQYF	TGTGCCAGCAGCTTACTTTTAGCGGCAGATACGCAGTATTTT
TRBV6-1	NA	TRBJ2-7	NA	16	CASSVTDTHFSYEQYF	TGTGCCAGCAGTGTCACGGACACCCATTTCTCCTACGAGCAGTACTTC
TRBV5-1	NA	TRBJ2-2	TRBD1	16	CASSGAHRDSTGELFF	TGCGCCAGCAGCGGAGCACACCGGGACAGCACCGGGGAGCTGTTTTTT
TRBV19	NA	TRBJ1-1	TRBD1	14	CASSIQGATTEAFF	TGTGCCAGTAGTATCCAGGGGGCGACCACTGAAGCTTTCTTT
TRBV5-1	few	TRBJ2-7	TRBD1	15	CASSWGQGVTYEQYF	TGCGCCAGCAGCTGGGGACAGGGGGTCACCTACGAGCAGTACTTC
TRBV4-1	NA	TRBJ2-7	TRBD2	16	CASSPGAGGNSYEQYF	TGCGCCAGCAGCCCAGGAGCGGGGGGAAACTCCTACGAGCAGTACTTC
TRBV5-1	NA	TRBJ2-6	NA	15	CASTTGFPGANVLTF	TGCGCCAGCACCACAGGGTTTCCTGGGGCCAACGTCCTGACTTTC
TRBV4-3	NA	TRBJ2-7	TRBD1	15	CASSQARGNTYEQYF	TGCGCCAGCAGCCAAGCCAGGGGGAATACCTACGAGCAGTACTTC
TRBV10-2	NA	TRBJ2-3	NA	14	CASSDPEAPDTQYF	TGCGCCAGCAGTGATCCCGAGGCCCCAGATACGCAGTATTTT
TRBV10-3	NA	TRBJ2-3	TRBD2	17	CAISEWGTSGSSDTQYF	TGTGCCATCAGTGAGTGGGGGACTAGCGGGAGTTCAGATACGCAGTATTTT
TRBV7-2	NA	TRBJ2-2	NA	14	CASSSGEGTGELFF	TGTGCCAGCAGCTCAGGGGAGGGGACCGGGGAGCTGTTTTTT
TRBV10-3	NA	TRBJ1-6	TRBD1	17	CAISSRDRGRNNSPLHF	TGTGCCATCAGTTCCCGGGACAGGGGGAGAAATAATTCACCCCTCCACTTT
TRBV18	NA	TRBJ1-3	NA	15	CASSPPLSPGNTIYF	TGTGCCAGCTCACCACCCCTCTCCCCTGGAAACACCATATATTTT
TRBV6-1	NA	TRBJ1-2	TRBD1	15	CASRERGQGLYGYTF	TGTGCCAGCAGGGAGCGGGGACAGGGCCTCTATGGCTACACCTTC
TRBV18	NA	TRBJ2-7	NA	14	CASSPESQGYEQYF	TGTGCCAGCTCACCAGAGTCACAGGGCTACGAGCAGTACTTC
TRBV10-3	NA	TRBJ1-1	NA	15	CAISESKGLNTEAFF	TGTGCCATCAGTGAGTCGAAGGGGTTGAACACTGAAGCTTTCTTT
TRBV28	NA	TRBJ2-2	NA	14	CASSPRVNTGELFF	TGTGCCAGCAGCCCCAGGGTGAACACCGGGGAGCTGTTTTTT
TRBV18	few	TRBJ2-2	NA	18	CASSLFDLGEGYTGELFF	TGTGCCAGCTCACTTTTCGACCTCGGAGAGGGTTACACCGGGGAGCTGTTTTTT
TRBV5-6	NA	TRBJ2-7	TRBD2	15	CASSLLLAGSYEQYF	TGTGCCAGCAGCTTGTTACTAGCGGGGTCATACGAGCAGTACTTC
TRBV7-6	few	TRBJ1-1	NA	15	CASSPQQGMNTEAFF	TGTGCCAGCAGCCCCCAGCAGGGCATGAACACTGAAGCTTTCTTT
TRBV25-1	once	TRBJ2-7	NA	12	CASSGLFYEQYF	TGTGCCAGCAGTGGGCTTTTCTACGAGCAGTACTTC
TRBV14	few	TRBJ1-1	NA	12	CASSQGTSRAFF	TGTGCCAGCAGCCAAGGGACTTCGAGAGCTTTCTTT